The 9 T cell receptor beta chains given below trace back to one sample, sequenced in a study of CD8 T cells in ankylosing spondylitis. MiXCR was run by TCRdb on the 5' RACE reads, yielding one entry per CDR3 protein. The table has 300,000 to 350,000 distinct CDR3 sequences, less than 25% seen once. Sequences were obtained from blood, either unsorted or a sorted T cell fraction (not recorded which). These receptors were obtained from a female donor with ankylosing spondylitis or in good health (not recorded which).

The V and J genes are TRBV5-1 and TRBJ1-1; weak D call: TRBD1 (5 bases). V was pared by 4 bases and J by 3 bases, with 10 bases between. The CDR3 sequence is 13 residues long. Germline CDR1 and CDR2: SGHRS and YFSETQ. This CDR3 is CASSEGRHTEAFF. The DNA of the CDR3 is TGCGCCAGCAGCGAGGGACGGCACACTGAAGCTTTCTTT.

This clonotype was picked up a small number of times. The V and J genes are TRBV20-1 and TRBJ2-7, with 9 bases matching TRBD2. Germline V gene sequence: CDR1 DFQATT, CDR2 SNEGSKA (reference sequence). The CDR3 has 14 residues. Unmatched junction bases numbered 6, after V lost 3 bases and J lost 3 bases. The CDR3 DNA follows: TGCAGTGCTAGTCCGGCGGGAGGGGTCTACGAGCAGTACTTC. Its protein is CSASPAGGVYEQYF.

This chain joins TRBV9 and TRBJ1-2; D is possibly TRBD1 (5 bases). The CDR3 loop spans 12 amino acids. In germline, CDR1 is SGDLS, CDR2 YYNGEE. The V end lost 2 bases, the J end lost 8 bases, and 10 bases lay between the germline ends. The CDR3 region has the DNA TGTGCCAGCAGCGTCGATTGGGGGGGCTACACCTTC. It encodes CASSVDWGGYTF.

In this sample, this clonotype turned up a few times. The V and J genes are TRBV20-1 and TRBJ2-1; D not certain. Germline CDR1 DFQATT, CDR2 SNEGSKA (reference sequence). Trimming stripped 3 bases from V and 4 bases from J, with 10 bases between. The CDR3 loop spans 13 amino acids. The CDR3 spells CSARVPRYNEQFF. The CDR3 DNA reads TGCAGTGCTAGGGTTCCCCGATACAATGAGCAGTTCTTC.

The rearrangement uses TRBV25-1 and TRBJ1-1; the D is unclear. Germline values: CDR1 MGHDK, CDR2 SYGVNS. The CDR3 has 16 residues. The germline V and J ends were trimmed by 1 base and 0 bases, with 12 bases remaining between them. The CDR3 reads CASSESIPHMNTEAFF. The CDR3 DNA sequence: TGTGCCAGCAGTGAATCGATTCCCCACATGAACACTGAAGCTTTCTTT.

Only a few counts were recorded for this clonotype. The chain's CDR3 is CASSWGATGYTF. In DNA form, the CDR3 reads TGTGCCAGCAGCTGGGGCGCGACTGGCTACACCTTC. V gene TRBV5-5 combines with J gene TRBJ1-2; D is perhaps TRBD1 (5 bases). Germline CDR1 reads SGHKS; CDR2 reads YYEKEE (reference sequence). Trimming pared 3 bases from V and 7 bases from J, leaving 10 bases between. The CDR3 covers 12 residues.

This clonotype was counted only a few times. This rearrangement joins TRBV14 to TRBJ2-1; TRBD2 aligns across 8 bases. With V trimmed by 4 bases and J by 10 bases, 12 bases remained unmatched. The CDR3 runs to 15 residues. Germline V gives CDR1 SGHDN, CDR2 FVKESK. The CDR3 nucleotides are TGTGCCAGCAGCCCCTCATTCGGGAGGGCCGAGGAGCAGTTCTTC. It codes for CASSPSFGRAEEQFF.

The chain joins TRBV29-1 to TRBJ1-1; D is undetermined. Germline V gene sequence: CDR1 SQVTM, CDR2 ANQGSEA. This CDR3 is built from 14 residues. V lost 2 bases to trimming and J lost 0 bases, with 10 bases between them. The CDR3 nucleotides read TGCAGCGTTGAACGGGCCGGACTGAACACTGAAGCTTTCTTT. It codes for CSVERAGLNTEAFF.

This clonotype has only a few counts. CDR3 sequence: CASSFSGRNQPQHF. The CDR3 DNA sequence: TGTGCCAGCAGTTTTAGCGGCCGAAATCAGCCCCAGCATTTT. The chain has TRBV28 and TRBJ1-5; D ambiguous. The length of the CDR3 is 14 residues. Trimming removed 3 bases at V and 4 bases at J, with 10 bases between. Germline values: CDR1 MDHEN, CDR2 SYDVKM.